This T cell receptor (beta chain) was identified in a study of blood T cell repertoires in COVID-19. The overall study: Nucleic acid was either cDNA or gDNA, and it came from T cells, B-cell-depleted T cells, or PBMCs.

The V segment lost 0 bases and the J segment 2 bases; nucleotides outside the gene matches: 7. Germline V gene data show CDR1 as SGHAT and CDR2 as FQNNGV. The CDR3 is made up of 16 amino acids. Only in-frame clones appear in the TCRdb table, and some are missing; sequencing was by immunoSEQ multiplex PCR. The top ten clones hold over 13% of a sample with roughly 6,000 clones, roughly four fifths of them seen once. The V call is TRBV11-2, the J call TRBJ2-7; TRBD1 aligns across 7 bases. This clonotype was sampled from a man in his 60s with acute or convalescent COVID-19. Sequencing input: peripheral blood. CDR3 protein: CASSLDRAGGAYEQYF. The CDR3 DNA reads as TGTGCCAGCAGCTTAGATCGGGCAGGGGGAGCCTACGAGCAGTACTTC.